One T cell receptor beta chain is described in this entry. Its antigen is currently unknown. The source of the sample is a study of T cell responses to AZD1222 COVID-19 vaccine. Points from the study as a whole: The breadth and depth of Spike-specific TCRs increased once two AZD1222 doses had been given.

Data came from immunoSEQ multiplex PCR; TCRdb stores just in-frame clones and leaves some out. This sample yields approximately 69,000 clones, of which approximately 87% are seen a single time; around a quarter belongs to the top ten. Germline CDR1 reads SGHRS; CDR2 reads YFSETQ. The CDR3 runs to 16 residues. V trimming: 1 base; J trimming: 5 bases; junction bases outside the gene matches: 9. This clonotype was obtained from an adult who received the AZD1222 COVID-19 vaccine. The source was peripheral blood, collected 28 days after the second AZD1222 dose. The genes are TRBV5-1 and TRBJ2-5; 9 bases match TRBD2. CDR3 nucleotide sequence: TGCGCCAGCAGCTTGAACGTAGCGGGGGTCCAGGAGACCCAGTACTTC. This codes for CASSLNVAGVQETQYF.